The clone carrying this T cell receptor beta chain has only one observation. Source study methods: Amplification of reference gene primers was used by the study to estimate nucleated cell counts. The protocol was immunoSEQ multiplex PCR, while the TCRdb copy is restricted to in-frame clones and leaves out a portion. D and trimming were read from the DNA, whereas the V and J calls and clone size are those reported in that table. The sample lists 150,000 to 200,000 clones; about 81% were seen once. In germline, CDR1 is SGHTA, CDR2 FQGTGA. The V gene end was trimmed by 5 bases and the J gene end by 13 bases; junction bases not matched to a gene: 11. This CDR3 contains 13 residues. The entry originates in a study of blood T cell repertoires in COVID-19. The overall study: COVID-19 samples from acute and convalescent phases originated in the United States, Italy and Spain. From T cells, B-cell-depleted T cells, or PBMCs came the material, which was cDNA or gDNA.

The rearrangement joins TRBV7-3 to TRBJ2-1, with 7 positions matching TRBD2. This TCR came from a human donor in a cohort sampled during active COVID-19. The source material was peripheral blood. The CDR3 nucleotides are TGTGCCAGCAGCCCAGCTAGCGGAGCCCTCCAGTTCTTC. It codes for CASSPASGALQFF.